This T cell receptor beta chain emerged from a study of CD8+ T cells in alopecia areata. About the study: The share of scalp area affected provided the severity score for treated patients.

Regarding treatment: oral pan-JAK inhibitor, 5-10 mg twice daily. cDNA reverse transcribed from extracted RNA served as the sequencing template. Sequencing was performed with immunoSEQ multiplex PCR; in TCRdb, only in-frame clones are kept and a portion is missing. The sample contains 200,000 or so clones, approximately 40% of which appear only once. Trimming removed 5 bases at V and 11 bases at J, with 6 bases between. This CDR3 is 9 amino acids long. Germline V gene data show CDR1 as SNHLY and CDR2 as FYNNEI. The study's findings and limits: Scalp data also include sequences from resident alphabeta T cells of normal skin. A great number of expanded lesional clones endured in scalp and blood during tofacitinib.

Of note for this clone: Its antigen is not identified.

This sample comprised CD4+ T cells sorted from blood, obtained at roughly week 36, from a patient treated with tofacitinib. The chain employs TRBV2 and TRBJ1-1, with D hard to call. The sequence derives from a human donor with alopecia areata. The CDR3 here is CASSSGAFF. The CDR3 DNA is TGTGCCAGCAGTAGTGGGGCTTTCTTT. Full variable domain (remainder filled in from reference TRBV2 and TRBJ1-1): EPEVTQTPSHQVTQMGQEVILRCVPISNHLYFYWYRQILGQKVEFLVSFYNNEISEKSEIFDDQFSVERPDGSNFTLKIRSTKLEDSAMYFCASSSGAFFGQGTRLTVV.